This T cell receptor beta chain was captured by sequencing in a study of T cells after yellow fever vaccination. Template switching by 5'RACE produced TCR cDNA, adding a universal primer site and UMIs. MiXCR, run by TCRdb on the 5' RACE reads, gives a single entry per CDR3 protein. The table includes fewer than 100,000 distinct CDR3 sequences, 8% to 10% detected once. General study findings and limits: Most clones from primary vaccination were detected again post-booster (just under 97% CD4, 88% CD8).

In its sample, this clonotype was seen a few times. The clonotype originates from a man aged 18 to 29 who received the YFV17D yellow fever vaccine. The sample in question was CD8+ T cells not binding an NS4B(214-222) dextramer, sorted from PBMCs, obtained less than 18 days after the first yellow fever vaccination.

CDR3 DNA: TGTGCCAGTAGGGGAGAGCCGGTCGGCACCGGGGAGCTGTTTTTT. Translation: CASRGEPVGTGELFF. The chain recombines TRBV19 with TRBJ2-2, with a weak D call TRBD2 (5 bases). The germline V and J ends were trimmed by 6 bases and 4 bases, with 15 bases remaining between them. Germline V lookup: CDR1 LNHDA, CDR2 SQIVND (reference sequence). This CDR3 is built from 15 residues.